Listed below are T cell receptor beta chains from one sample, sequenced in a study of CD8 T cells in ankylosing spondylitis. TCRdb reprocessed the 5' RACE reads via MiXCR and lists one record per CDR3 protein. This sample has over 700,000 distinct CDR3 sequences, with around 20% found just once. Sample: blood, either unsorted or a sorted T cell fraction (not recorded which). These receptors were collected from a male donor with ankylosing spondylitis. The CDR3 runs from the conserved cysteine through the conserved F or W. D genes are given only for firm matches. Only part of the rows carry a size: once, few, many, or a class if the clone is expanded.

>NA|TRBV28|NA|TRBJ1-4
CASSLNREKLFF
TGTGCCAGCAGTTTAAACCGTGAAAAACTGTTTTTT
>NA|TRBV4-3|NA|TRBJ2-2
CASSQEGDTNTGELFF
TGCGCCAGCAGCCAAGAGGGGGACACCAACACCGGGGAGCTGTTTTTT
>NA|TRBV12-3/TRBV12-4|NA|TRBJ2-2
CASSLALRRPTNTGELFF
TGTGCCAGCAGTCTAGCACTTCGAAGGCCTACGAACACCGGGGAGCTGTTTTTT
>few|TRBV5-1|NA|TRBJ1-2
CASSRAGDTSYGYTF
TGCGCCAGCAGCCGGGCGGGAGACACTTCCTATGGCTACACCTTC
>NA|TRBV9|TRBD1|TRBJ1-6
CASSAGTGNNSPLHF
TGTGCCAGCAGCGCAGGGACAGGCAATAATTCACCCCTCCACTTT
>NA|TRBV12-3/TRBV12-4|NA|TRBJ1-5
CASTPGMSGTQHF
TGTGCCAGCACCCCGGGGATGAGCGGGACCCAGCATTTT
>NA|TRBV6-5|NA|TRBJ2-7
CASSFLYRDSYEQYF
TGTGCCAGCAGTTTCCTCTACAGGGACTCCTACGAGCAGTACTTC
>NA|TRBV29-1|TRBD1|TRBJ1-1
CSVERDSYTEAFF
TGCAGCGTTGAGAGGGACAGTTACACTGAAGCTTTCTTT
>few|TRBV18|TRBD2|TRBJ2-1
CASSPGTSGRRNEQFF
TGTGCCAGCTCACCAGGGACTAGCGGGAGAAGGAATGAGCAGTTCTTC
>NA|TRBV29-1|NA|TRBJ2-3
CSGAGGTDTQYF
TGCAGCGGGGCAGGGGGCACAGATACGCAGTATTTT
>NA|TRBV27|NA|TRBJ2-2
CASSLGGSDGELFF
TGTGCCAGCAGTTTAGGAGGATCGGACGGGGAGCTGTTTTTT